This T cell receptor beta chain was sequenced in a study of blood T cell repertoires in COVID-19. V dropped 5 bases and J dropped 4 bases, with 15 bases sitting between them. The CDR3 runs to 15 residues. Germline assignment: CDR1 SNHLY and CDR2 FYNNEI. TCRdb keeps only in-frame clones here, not all; method: immunoSEQ multiplex PCR. The table lists 200,000 to 300,000 clones, 86% of them singletons. Sample: peripheral blood. This chain joins TRBV2 and TRBJ1-3, with D maybe TRBD1 (6 bases). This TCR was sampled from a man aged 25 to 40 with active or convalescent COVID-19. CDR3 sequence: CASSSRDTPGNTIYF. DNA of the CDR3: TGTGCCAGCAGTTCCCGGGACACACCGGGAAACACCATATATTTT.